These 27 T cell receptor beta chains originate from one sample sequenced in a study of T cell responses to AZD1222 COVID-19 vaccine (dated by TCRdb to 2020 to 2022). The library was obtained by the immunoSEQ multiplex PCR assay. The table comes from immuneACCESS by way of TCRdb, which keeps in-frame sequences with V and J called. Part of the clones is missing from these tables; in studies checked, under half for an unresolved V gene and the rest for unknown reasons. The sample contains around 200,000 clones, approximately 93% of them found a single time. 3.9% of the sample goes to the ten largest clones. The time point label for this specimen denotes: baseline before first vaccination. The specimen comprised peripheral blood, sampled on day 0 of AZD1222 vaccination. These TCRs come from an adult in good health.

V usage is TRBV21-1 and J usage is TRBJ1-5; the DNA was not used to check the table's D call, TRBD1. TRBV21-1 is a listed pseudogene. The CDR3 is 17 residues long. CDR3 coding DNA: TGTGCCAGCAGCAAGGGGACGGGACAGGGAAAAAATCAGCCCCAGCATTTT. Its translation is CASSKGTGQGKNQPQHF.

The CDR3 sequence: CASSDTSGRPANEQFF. For the CDR3, the DNA is TGTGCCAGCAGCGATACTAGCGGGAGGCCCGCCAATGAGCAGTTCTTC. The J gene is TRBJ2-1, the V gene TRBV6-6, with 12 positions matching TRBD2. The CDR3 spans 16 residues. Germline assignment: CDR1 MNHNY and CDR2 SVGAGI (reference sequence). The trim removed 6 bases at V and 6 bases at J, leaving 9 bases unmatched.

J is TRBJ1-1 and V is TRBV5-1; 10 bases map to TRBD1. The CDR3 has 16 residues. J gave up 5 bases and V 4 bases, and 11 bases lay outside the gene matches. Germline CDR1 reads SGHRS; CDR2 reads YFSETQ. In nucleotides, the CDR3 is TGCGCCAGCAGCCCAACCTTGACAGGGGGCAAAACTGAAGCTTTCTTT. This gives the protein CASSPTLTGGKTEAFF.

The chain uses TRBV7-9 and TRBJ2-2; TRBD2 might be the D (5 bases). CDR1 is SEHNR, CDR2 FQNEAQ, per germline (reference sequence). V lost 5 bases to trimming and J lost 1 base, with 17 bases between them. This CDR3 region has 17 residues. This CDR3 reads CASSVPTLALNTGELFF. The DNA for the CDR3 is TGTGCCAGCAGCGTCCCCACGCTAGCCTTGAACACCGGGGAGCTGTTTTTT.

The chain joins TRBV18 to TRBJ1-1; tentative D call: TRBD1 (5 bases). V gave up 4 bases and J gave up 6 bases, with 21 bases separating them. The CDR3 runs 16 residues. Germline CDR1 KGHSH, CDR2 LQKENI. The CDR3 protein is CASSLEGLTVSAEAFF. The CDR3 nucleotides read TGTGCCAGCTCACTAGAGGGATTGACAGTCAGCGCTGAAGCTTTCTTT.

The chain recombines TRBV5-1 with TRBJ2-7; maybe TRBD2 (6 bases). CDR3 size: 13 residues. Germline-derived CDR1 and CDR2 are SGHRS and YFSETQ. V dropped 0 bases and J dropped 5 bases, with 9 bases sitting between them. The DNA for the CDR3 is TGCGCCAGCAGCTTGGGGACTACCAACGAGCAGTACTTC. This encodes CASSLGTTNEQYF.

The chain recombines TRBV13 with TRBJ1-2, with D perhaps matching TRBD1 (6 bases). Germline CDR1 reads PRHDT; CDR2 reads FYEKMQ (reference sequence). Trimming shortened V by 2 bases and J by 2 bases, and 15 bases separated the two germline ends. This CDR3 comprises 16 residues. DNA for the CDR3: TGTGCCAGCAGCTTACAAGGTGGCAGGGGCAACTATGGCTACACCTTC. It codes for CASSLQGGRGNYGYTF.

This chain uses TRBV7-2 with TRBJ1-4; D unclear. Trimming took off 6 bases at V and 7 bases at J, with 15 bases between the two ends. CDR1 is SGHTA and CDR2 is FQGNSA in the germline V gene. This CDR3 has 14 residues. CDR3 coding DNA: TGTGCCAGCAGATCTAGTACGTCACCTGAAAAACTGTTTTTT. It yields the protein CASRSSTSPEKLFF. Full variable domain (outside the CDR3, taken from reference TRBV7-2 and TRBJ1-4): GAGVSQSPSNKVTEKGKDVELRCDPISGHTALYWYRQSLGQGLEFLIYFQGNSAPDKSGLPSDRFSAERTGGSVSTLTIQRTQQEDSAVYLCASRSSTSPEKLFFGSGTQLSVL.

This chain connects TRBV18 to TRBJ1-5; 7 nucleotides align to TRBD1. V trimming: 3 bases; J trimming: 1 base; junction bases outside the gene matches: 15. The CDR3 covers 19 residues. Germline V CDR1 and CDR2: KGHSH, LQKENI. The CDR3, as DNA: TGTGCCAGCTCACCGGGTTACAGGGGTTTGGATGGGAGCAATCAGCCCCAGCATTTT. This encodes CASSPGYRGLDGSNQPQHF. Complete variable domain (other parts from reference TRBV18 and TRBJ1-5): NAGVMQNPRHLVRRRGQEARLRCSPMKGHSHVYWYRQLPEEGLKFMVYLQKENIIDESGMPKERFSAEFPKEGPSILRIQQVVRGDSAAYFCASSPGYRGLDGSNQPQHFGDGTRLSIL.

The chain carries TRBV7-8 and TRBJ2-3; 15 bases line up with TRBD2. The CDR3 runs to 21 residues. The V gene end was trimmed by 2 bases and the J gene end by 0 bases; junction bases not matched to a gene: 12. The germline V gene has CDR1 SGHVS and CDR2 FQNEAQ. DNA for the CDR3: TGTGCCAGCAGCTTATTTTCCGGGACTAGCGGGAGGAAAACTAGCACAGATACGCAGTATTTT. The encoded protein is CASSLFSGTSGRKTSTDTQYF.

CDR3 amino acids: CASTGSTEAFF. CDR3 nucleotide sequence: TGTGCCAGCACGGGGAGCACTGAAGCTTTCTTT. V and J are TRBV6-5 and TRBJ1-1, with unresolved D. Germline CDR1 reads MNHEY; CDR2 reads SVGAGI. Trimming took 7 bases from V and 4 from J, leaving 7 bases between them. The CDR3 runs 11 residues.

CDR3 in DNA: TGTGCCAGCAGCTTAGATCTCGGGGGGGTTAACTATGGCTACACCTTC. It codes for CASSLDLGGVNYGYTF. V and J are TRBV11-2 and TRBJ1-2; D possibly corresponds to TRBD1 (5 bases). The CDR3 covers 16 residues. The V end lost 0 bases, the J end lost 1 base, and 12 bases lay between the germline ends. The germline V gene encodes CDR1 SGHAT and CDR2 FQNNGV.

The chain has TRBV27 and TRBJ2-1; D gene uncertain. The CDR3 length is 12 residues. Germline V gene sequence: CDR1 MNHEY, CDR2 SMNVEV (reference sequence). V was trimmed by 3 bases and J by 5 bases, leaving 5 bases between them. The CDR3 DNA is TGTGCCAGCAGTTTCATAGACAATGAGCAGTTCTTC. Translation gives CASSFIDNEQFF.

The chain links TRBV6-6 to TRBJ1-4; D gene ambiguous. Per the germline V gene, CDR1 is MNHNY and CDR2 is SVGAGI (reference sequence). The CDR3 loop spans 15 amino acids. V was shortened by 2 bases and J by 0 bases, with 7 bases between the two germline ends. CDR3: CASSYDSATNEKLFF. In nucleotides, the CDR3 is TGTGCCAGCAGTTACGATTCGGCAACTAATGAAAAACTGTTTTTT.

This clone was observed once. The chain employs TRBV2 and TRBJ1-1; D unclear. V lost 4 bases and J lost 7, with 7 bases in between. CDR3 length: 11 amino acids. Germline V CDR1 and CDR2: SNHLY, FYNNEI. CDR3 amino acids: CASSGEGEAFF. CDR3 in DNA: TGTGCCAGCAGTGGTGAGGGTGAAGCTTTCTTT. Filled out from reference TRBV2 and TRBJ1-1, the complete variable domain reads EPEVTQTPSHQVTQMGQEVILRCVPISNHLYFYWYRQILGQKVEFLVSFYNNEISEKSEIFDDQFSVERPDGSNFTLKIRSTKLEDSAMYFCASSGEGEAFFGQGTRLTVV.

This clone has just one count. The genes are TRBV11-2 and TRBJ2-7; D is ambiguous. With 5 bases removed from V and 3 bases from J, the gap between germline ends came to 5 bases. The length of the CDR3 is 11 residues. Germline-derived CDR1 and CDR2 are SGHAT and FQNNGV. CDR3 in amino acids: CASSQIYEQYF. The CDR3 nucleotides are TGTGCCAGCAGCCAGATCTACGAGCAGTACTTC.

The chain carries TRBV11-2 and TRBJ2-7, with 8 bases aligning to TRBD2. CDR3 length: 17 amino acids. Germline loops: CDR1 SGHAT, CDR2 FQNNGV. Trimming took 5 bases from V and 0 from J; bases not matched to a gene: 12. The CDR3 is CASSPTNRGRSSYEQYF. The CDR3 DNA follows: TGTGCCAGCAGCCCTACGAACCGCGGGAGGAGCTCCTACGAGCAGTACTTC. Drawing the rest from reference TRBV11-2 and TRBJ2-7, the complete variable domain is EAGVAQSPRYKIIEKRQSVAFWCNPISGHATLYWYQQILGQGPKLLIQFQNNGVVDDSQLPKDRFSAERLKGVDSTLKIQPAKLEDSAVYLCASSPTNRGRSSYEQYFGPGTRLTVT.

CDR3 loop: CASSLAQGLYNEQFF. DNA of the CDR3: TGTGCCAGCAGCTTAGCGCAGGGTCTCTACAATGAGCAGTTCTTC. The V gene is TRBV5-8, the J gene TRBJ2-1, with a tentative D call TRBD1 (5 bases). Trimming left V 2 bases short and J 3 bases short, with 12 bases between. Germline CDR1 SGHTS, CDR2 YDEGEE. This CDR3 is 15 amino acids long.

This rearrangement joins TRBV7-9 to TRBJ1-2; D is unresolved. The CDR3 extends over 15 amino acids. In germline, CDR1 is SEHNR, CDR2 FQNEAQ (reference sequence). Trimming pared 5 bases from V and 8 bases from J, leaving 21 bases between. Written as DNA, the CDR3 is TGTGCCAGCAGCCGTCTTAGGACGGCTAACCCCGGCTACACCTTC. As protein: CASSRLRTANPGYTF.

The chain uses TRBV5-4 and TRBJ2-1; TRBD2 might be the D (6 bases). Trimming removed 4 bases at V and 8 bases at J, with 10 bases between. The CDR3 totals 12 residues. Germline V gene sequence: CDR1 SGHNT, CDR2 YYREEE (reference sequence). The CDR3 region has the DNA TGTGCCAGCAGCGCCACTAGCTATGAGCAGTTCTTC. It codes for CASSATSYEQFF.

DNA for the CDR3: TGTGCCAGCAGCCATTCAGCCCAGCATTTT. Protein sequence: CASSHSAQHF. The chain combines TRBV6-4 with TRBJ1-5; D remains ambiguous. The V end lost 6 bases, the J end lost 11 bases, and 8 bases lay between the germline ends. CDR1 is MRHNA, CDR2 SNTAGT, per germline. The CDR3 runs to 10 residues.

The rearrangement uses TRBV28 and TRBJ2-1, with D unresolved. The germline gives CDR1 MDHEN, CDR2 SYDVKM. This CDR3 contains 13 residues. V shed 8 bases and J shed 0 bases, with 8 bases lying between them. CDR3 loop: CASLRSSYNEQFF. DNA of the CDR3: TGTGCCAGCCTCCGGAGCTCCTACAATGAGCAGTTCTTC.

The chain joins TRBV29-1 to TRBJ2-7, with unresolved D. The germline CDR1 and CDR2 sequences are SQVTM and ANQGSEA. The CDR3 runs 14 residues. V lost 5 bases to trimming and J lost 1 base, with 15 bases between them. CDR3 coding DNA: TGCAGCGTTTGGGGATCAAGCCCATCCTACGAGCAGTACTTC. Translated, it gives CSVWGSSPSYEQYF.

V and J are TRBV7-8 and TRBJ2-2; D tentatively fits TRBD1 or TRBD2 (5 bases each). The V gene's germline CDR1 is SGHVS and CDR2 FQNEAQ. V shed 3 bases and J shed 0 bases, with 20 bases lying between them. The CDR3 totals 19 residues. The CDR3 bases are TGTGCCAGCAGCTTGGCCGGGACGCAGGATACCGCGAACACCGGGGAGCTGTTTTTT. It translates to CASSLAGTQDTANTGELFF. Looking up the rest from reference TRBV7-8 and TRBJ2-2 gives the full variable domain: GAGVSQSPRYKVAKRGQDVALRCDPISGHVSLFWYQQALGQGPEFLTYFQNEAQLDKSGLPSDRFFAERPEGSVSTLKIQRTQQEDSAVYLCASSLAGTQDTANTGELFFGEGSRLTVL.

This chain joins TRBV2 and TRBJ2-7; no firm D call. Trimming shortened V by 7 bases and J by 3 bases, and 16 bases separated the two germline ends. The CDR3 length is 14 residues. Germline lookup yields CDR1 SNHLY and CDR2 FYNNEI. The CDR3 sequence is CASTWNPAVYEQYF. The CDR3 DNA is TGTGCCAGCACATGGAACCCAGCAGTCTACGAGCAGTACTTC.

The V and J genes are TRBV6-5 and TRBJ1-2; D is unresolved. The germline V and J ends were trimmed by 4 bases and 3 bases, with 15 bases remaining between them. Per germline, CDR1 MNHEY and CDR2 SVGAGI. The CDR3 has 15 amino acids. CDR3 nucleotides: TGTGCCAGCAGTTCACCGGGATTTCTTGACTATGGCTACACCTTC. Protein product: CASSSPGFLDYGYTF.

V and J are TRBV7-9 and TRBJ1-2; 9 nucleotides agree with TRBD1. Germline V gene data show CDR1 as SEHNR and CDR2 as FQNEAQ (reference sequence). The trim removed 4 bases at V and 2 bases at J, leaving 2 bases unmatched. There are 14 residues in the CDR3. CDR3 bases: TGTGCCAGCAGCTGGGGACAGGGAAACTATGGCTACACCTTC. Encoded protein: CASSWGQGNYGYTF.